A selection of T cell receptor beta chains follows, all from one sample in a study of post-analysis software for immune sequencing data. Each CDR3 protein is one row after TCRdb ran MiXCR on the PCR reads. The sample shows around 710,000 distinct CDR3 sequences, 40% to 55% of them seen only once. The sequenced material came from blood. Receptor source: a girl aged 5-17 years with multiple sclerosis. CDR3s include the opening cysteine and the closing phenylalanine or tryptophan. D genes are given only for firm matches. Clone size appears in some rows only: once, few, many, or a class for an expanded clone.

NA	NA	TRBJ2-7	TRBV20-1	CSASFLAQRSYEQYF	TGCAGTGCTAGTTTCCTAGCGCAGCGATCCTACGAGCAGTACTTC
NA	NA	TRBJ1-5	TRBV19	CASSPREGTASQPQHF	TGTGCCAGTAGTCCCAGGGAGGGTACCGCCTCGCAGCCCCAGCATTTT
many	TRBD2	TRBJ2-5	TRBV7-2	CASSLVAGAETQYF	TGTGCCAGCAGCTTAGTAGCGGGAGCAGAGACCCAGTACTTC
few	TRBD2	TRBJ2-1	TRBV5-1	CASSLSTSGPGDNEQFF	TGCGCCAGCAGCTTGTCGACTAGCGGGCCTGGGGACAATGAGCAGTTCTTC
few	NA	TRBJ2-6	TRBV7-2	CASSLDISGANVLTF	TGTGCCAGCAGTCTCGATATCTCTGGGGCCAACGTCCTGACTTTC
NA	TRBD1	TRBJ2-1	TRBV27	CASSSSGTGKDEQFF	TGTGCCAGCAGTTCGTCCGGGACAGGGAAGGATGAGCAGTTCTTC
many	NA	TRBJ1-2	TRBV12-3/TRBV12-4	CASSRTPGDYGYTF	TGTGCCAGCAGTCGGACCCCGGGAGACTATGGCTACACCTTC
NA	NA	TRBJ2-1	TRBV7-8	CASSLARDDWRSYNEQFF	TGTGCCAGCAGCTTAGCCCGGGACGATTGGAGGTCCTACAATGAGCAGTTCTTC
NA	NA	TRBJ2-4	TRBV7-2	CASSLGRTGNIQYF	TGTGCCAGCAGCTTGGGGAGGACGGGAAACATTCAGTACTTC
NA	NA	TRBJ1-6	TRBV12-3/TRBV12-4	CASSSSPGNSPLHF	TGTGCCAGCAGTTCGTCGCCGGGGAATTCACCCCTCCACTTT
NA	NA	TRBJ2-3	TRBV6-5	CASRMTGTDTQYF	TGTGCCAGCAGAATGACAGGCACAGATACGCAGTATTTT
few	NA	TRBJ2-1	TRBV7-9	CASSFRFEQFF	TGTGCCAGCAGCTTCAGGTTTGAGCAGTTCTTC
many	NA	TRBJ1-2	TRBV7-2	CASSLSAVYGYTF	TGTGCCAGCAGCTTAAGCGCAGTCTATGGCTACACCTTC
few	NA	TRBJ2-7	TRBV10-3	CAIRQGLPREQYF	TGTGCCATCAGACAGGGTCTTCCGCGGGAGCAGTACTTC
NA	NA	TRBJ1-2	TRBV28	CASSLSSPGRDTNYGYTF	TGTGCCAGCAGTTTATCTTCCCCAGGTCGGGACACTAACTATGGCTACACCTTC
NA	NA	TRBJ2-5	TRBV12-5	CASGSLTGQETQYF	TGTGCTAGTGGTTCCCTTACCGGACAAGAGACCCAGTACTTC
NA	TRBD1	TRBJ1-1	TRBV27	CASSPPSPGQGRSFF	TGTGCCAGCAGTCCACCCTCTCCGGGACAGGGTAGGAGTTTCTTT
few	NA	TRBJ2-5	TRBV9	CASTRSAGEETQYF	TGTGCCAGCACACGATCTGCAGGGGAAGAGACCCAGTACTTC
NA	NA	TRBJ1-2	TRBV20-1	CSARDMGGSLYGYTF	TGCAGTGCTAGAGATATGGGGGGCTCCCTCTATGGCTACACCTTC
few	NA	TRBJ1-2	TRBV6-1	CASSESGAYGYTF	TGTGCCAGCAGTGAAAGTGGAGCCTATGGCTACACCTTC
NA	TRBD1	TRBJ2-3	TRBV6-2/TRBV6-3	CASSYSRTGGSTQYF	TGTGCCAGCAGTTACAGCAGGACAGGGGGCTCGACGCAGTATTTT
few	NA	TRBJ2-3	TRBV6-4	CASRVPPGADNTDTQYF	TGTGCCAGCAGAGTCCCTCCGGGGGCGGACAATACAGATACGCAGTATTTT
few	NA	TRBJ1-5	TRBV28	CASSLGSISNQPQHF	TGTGCCAGCAGTTTGGGCAGTATTAGCAATCAGCCCCAGCATTTT
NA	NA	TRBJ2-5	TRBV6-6	CASSYQGELWETQYF	TGTGCCAGCAGTTACCAGGGCGAGCTTTGGGAGACCCAGTACTTC
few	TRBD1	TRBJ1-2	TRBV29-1	CSVEGMGQRANYGYTF	TGCAGCGTTGAAGGGATGGGACAGCGAGCTAACTATGGCTACACCTTC
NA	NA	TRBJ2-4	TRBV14	CAGTKYGVAKNIQYF	TGTGCCGGAACTAAGTACGGGGTAGCCAAAAACATTCAGTACTTC
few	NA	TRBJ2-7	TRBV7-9	CASSHPSVSYEQYF	TGTGCCAGCAGCCACCCTAGCGTTTCCTACGAGCAGTACTTC
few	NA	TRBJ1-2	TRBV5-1	CASRLQDNYGYTF	TGCGCCAGCAGGCTACAGGATAACTATGGCTACACCTTC
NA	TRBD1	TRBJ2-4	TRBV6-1	CASSALTGGYGAKNIQYF	TGTGCCAGCAGTGCCCTAACAGGGGGGTACGGTGCCAAAAACATTCAGTACTTC
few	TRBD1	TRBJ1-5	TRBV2	CASSGQGANQPQHF	TGTGCCAGCAGTGGGCAGGGGGCCAATCAGCCCCAGCATTTT
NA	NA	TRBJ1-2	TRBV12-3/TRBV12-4	CASSLWNTNYGYTF	TGTGCCAGCAGTTTATGGAACACCAACTATGGCTACACCTTC
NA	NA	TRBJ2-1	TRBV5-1	CASSLDPTSGQFF	TGCGCCAGCAGCTTGGACCCGACCTCTGGACAGTTCTTC
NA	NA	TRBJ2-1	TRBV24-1	CATSDRDQPDGEQFF	TGTGCCACCAGTGACCGGGACCAACCCGATGGTGAGCAGTTCTTC
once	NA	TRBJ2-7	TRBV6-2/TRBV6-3	CASSLQVPYEQYF	TGTGCCAGCAGTTTACAGGTTCCCTACGAGCAGTACTTC
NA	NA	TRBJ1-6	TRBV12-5	CASGLVRESSYNSPLHF	TGTGCTAGTGGTTTGGTACGGGAGAGCTCCTATAATTCACCCCTCCACTTT
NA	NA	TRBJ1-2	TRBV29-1	CSVEEWAGAEEKTYGYTF	TGCAGCGTTGAAGAATGGGCAGGGGCAGAGGAAAAAACGTATGGCTACACCTTC
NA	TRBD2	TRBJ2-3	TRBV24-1	CATSDNSGRAPDTQYF	TGTGCCACCAGTGATAATAGCGGGAGAGCCCCAGATACGCAGTATTTT
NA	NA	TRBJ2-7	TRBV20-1	CSAREAEGIYEQYF	TGCAGTGCTAGAGAAGCGGAAGGGATCTACGAGCAGTACTTC
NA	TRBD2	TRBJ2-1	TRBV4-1	CASRPSSGLAANEQFF	TGCGCCAGCAGGCCAAGTTCGGGACTAGCGGCCAATGAGCAGTTCTTC
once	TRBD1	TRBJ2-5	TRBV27	CASSFLSRGPQETQYF	TGTGCCAGCAGTTTTCTCTCTAGGGGGCCCCAAGAGACCCAGTACTTC
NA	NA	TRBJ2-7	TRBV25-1	CASSGSCRTGLAADYFSYEQYF	TGTGCCAGCAGTGGATCTTGTCGGACGGGCCTCGCCGCCGACTACTTCTCCTACGAGCAGTACTTC
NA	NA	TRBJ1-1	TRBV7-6	CASSKDRSYTEAFF	TGTGCCAGCAGCAAAGACCGCTCTTACACTGAAGCTTTCTTT
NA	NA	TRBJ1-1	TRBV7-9	CASSFVRPEAFF	TGTGCAAGCAGCTTTGTCCGGCCTGAAGCTTTCTTT
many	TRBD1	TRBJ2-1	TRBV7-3	CASSLTGTGYNEQFF	TGTGCCAGCAGCCTCACGGGGACAGGCTACAATGAGCAGTTCTTC
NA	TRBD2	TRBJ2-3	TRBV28	CASSLRGGPVDTQYF	TGTGCCAGCAGTTTAAGGGGAGGGCCTGTAGATACGCAGTATTTT
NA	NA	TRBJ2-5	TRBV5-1	CASRALGTQETQYF	TGCGCCAGCAGAGCATTAGGGACACAAGAGACCCAGTACTTC
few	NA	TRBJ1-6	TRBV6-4	CASSVSLDSPLHF	TGTGCCAGCAGTGTATCCCTGGATTCACCCCTCCACTTT
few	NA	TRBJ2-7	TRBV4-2	CASSHLPAYEQYF	TGTGCCAGCAGCCACCTTCCAGCTTACGAGCAGTACTTC
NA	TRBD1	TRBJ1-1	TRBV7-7	CASSRDSYTEAFF	TGTGCTAGCAGCCGGGACAGCTACACTGAAGCTTTCTTT
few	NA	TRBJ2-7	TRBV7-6	CASSLVGAGPHAGEQYF	TGTGCCAGCAGCTTAGTAGGCGCCGGGCCTCACGCGGGCGAGCAGTACTTC
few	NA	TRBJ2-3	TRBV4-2	CASSQEGGDTDTQYF	TGTGCCAGCAGCCAAGAAGGGGGGGACACAGATACGCAGTATTTT
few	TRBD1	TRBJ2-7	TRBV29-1	CSVVQGANEQYF	TGCAGCGTTGTACAGGGGGCCAACGAGCAGTACTTC
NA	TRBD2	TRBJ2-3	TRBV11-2	CASRNALAGGADTQYF	TGTGCCAGCAGAAATGCCCTAGCGGGAGGCGCAGATACGCAGTATTTT
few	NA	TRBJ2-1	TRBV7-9	CASSLLAHEQFF	TGTGCCAGCAGCTTACTTGCCCATGAGCAGTTCTTC
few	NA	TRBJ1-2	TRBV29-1	CSVESGYGYTF	TGCAGCGTTGAGTCTGGCTATGGCTACACCTTC
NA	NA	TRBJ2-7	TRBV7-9	CASSLRQTSYEQYF	TGTGCCAGCAGTCTAAGACAGACCTCCTACGAGCAGTACTTC
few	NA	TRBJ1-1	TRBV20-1	CSARPGYTEAFF	TGCAGTGCTAGACCTGGGTACACTGAAGCTTTCTTT